What follows is one TCR beta chain and its context. The antigen it binds to is not known. No base-level quality is on record; no much larger clone is a single base apart. These data are taken from a study of blood T cell repertoires in COVID-19 (dated by TCRdb to 2018 to 2020). In terms of the full investigation: Collaborator samples came from the United States, Italy and Spain and covered acute and convalescent phases of COVID-19. The material from the prospective study consisted of cDNA or gDNA derived from T cells, B-cell-depleted T cells, or PBMCs. The dataset comprised deeply sampled blood TCRbeta repertoires from subjects exposed to, actively infected with, or recovered from COVID-19. The repertoires were made available in a free public database intended to serve as a resource for research on the immune response to SARS-CoV-2. The samples were drawn from the first 160 participants of the ongoing ImmuneRACE study and from some 1,300 subjects provided by 6 global collaborators. Sample metadata almost always included a de-identified subject ID, COVID-19 status, age in years and sex. Where available, HLA class I and class II types were taken from metadata supplied by the sample provider and were not determined by assay-based typing.

Participants in the prospective study were aged roughly 18 to 89 years, lived in 20 to 30 United States geographic areas, and enrolled through a virtual design. In the prospective study, participants were assigned to cohorts based on the clinical history participants reported in a screening survey and a study questionnaire. Mobile phlebotomists in the prospective study collected whole blood, serum and a nasopharyngeal or oropharyngeal swab from every participant. Over an approximately 2-month period, participants in the prospective study had the option of providing additional blood draws and questionnaires. Before DNA extraction, prospective study blood samples were shipped either frozen or at room temperature. TCRbeta CDR3 regions were amplified from genomic DNA by means of the immunoSEQ Assay, a bias-controlled multiplex PCR. From the authors' description of their analysis: Nucleated cell counts per sample were estimated from amplification of reference gene primers within the assay. To quantify the absolute abundance of each unique TCRbeta CDR3 rearrangement, sequence reads were collapsed and filtered. For each sample, productive Simpson clonality was calculated as the square root of Simpson's diversity index across productive rearrangements. TCRdb provides this immuneACCESS table in a form limited to in-frame rearrangements. Some clones are lacking; in checked studies, under half of them reflect an unresolved V gene, and why the rest are absent is not known. The V and J calls and clone size are taken from that table; D and trimming were inferred from the DNA. This sample comprises 200,000 to 300,000 clones, 85% to 90% of them detected only once. The ten largest clones add up to 3% to 4% of the sample.

The full study reports these points: The quantity of clinical and demographic metadata differed by source and by participant and was supplied without curation.

Per the germline V gene, MNHNS is the CDR1 and SASEGT is the CDR2. Cut back by 4 bases and 4 bases, the V and J ends lie 10 bases apart. The CDR3, cysteine through phenylalanine, is 13 amino acids long. Of the read, only the CDR3 DNA is kept; its 39 bases are in frame from base 1. Sequencing used PBMCs or T cells enriched from blood (not recorded which). This chain joins TRBV6-1 to TRBJ1-2; no D segment can be confidently identified. The clonotype was recovered from a woman aged 30 to 39 with acute COVID-19. The nucleotide sequence reads TGTGCCAGCAGTGGAAACAGCTTCTATGGCTACACCTTC. This gives the protein CASSGNSFYGYTF.